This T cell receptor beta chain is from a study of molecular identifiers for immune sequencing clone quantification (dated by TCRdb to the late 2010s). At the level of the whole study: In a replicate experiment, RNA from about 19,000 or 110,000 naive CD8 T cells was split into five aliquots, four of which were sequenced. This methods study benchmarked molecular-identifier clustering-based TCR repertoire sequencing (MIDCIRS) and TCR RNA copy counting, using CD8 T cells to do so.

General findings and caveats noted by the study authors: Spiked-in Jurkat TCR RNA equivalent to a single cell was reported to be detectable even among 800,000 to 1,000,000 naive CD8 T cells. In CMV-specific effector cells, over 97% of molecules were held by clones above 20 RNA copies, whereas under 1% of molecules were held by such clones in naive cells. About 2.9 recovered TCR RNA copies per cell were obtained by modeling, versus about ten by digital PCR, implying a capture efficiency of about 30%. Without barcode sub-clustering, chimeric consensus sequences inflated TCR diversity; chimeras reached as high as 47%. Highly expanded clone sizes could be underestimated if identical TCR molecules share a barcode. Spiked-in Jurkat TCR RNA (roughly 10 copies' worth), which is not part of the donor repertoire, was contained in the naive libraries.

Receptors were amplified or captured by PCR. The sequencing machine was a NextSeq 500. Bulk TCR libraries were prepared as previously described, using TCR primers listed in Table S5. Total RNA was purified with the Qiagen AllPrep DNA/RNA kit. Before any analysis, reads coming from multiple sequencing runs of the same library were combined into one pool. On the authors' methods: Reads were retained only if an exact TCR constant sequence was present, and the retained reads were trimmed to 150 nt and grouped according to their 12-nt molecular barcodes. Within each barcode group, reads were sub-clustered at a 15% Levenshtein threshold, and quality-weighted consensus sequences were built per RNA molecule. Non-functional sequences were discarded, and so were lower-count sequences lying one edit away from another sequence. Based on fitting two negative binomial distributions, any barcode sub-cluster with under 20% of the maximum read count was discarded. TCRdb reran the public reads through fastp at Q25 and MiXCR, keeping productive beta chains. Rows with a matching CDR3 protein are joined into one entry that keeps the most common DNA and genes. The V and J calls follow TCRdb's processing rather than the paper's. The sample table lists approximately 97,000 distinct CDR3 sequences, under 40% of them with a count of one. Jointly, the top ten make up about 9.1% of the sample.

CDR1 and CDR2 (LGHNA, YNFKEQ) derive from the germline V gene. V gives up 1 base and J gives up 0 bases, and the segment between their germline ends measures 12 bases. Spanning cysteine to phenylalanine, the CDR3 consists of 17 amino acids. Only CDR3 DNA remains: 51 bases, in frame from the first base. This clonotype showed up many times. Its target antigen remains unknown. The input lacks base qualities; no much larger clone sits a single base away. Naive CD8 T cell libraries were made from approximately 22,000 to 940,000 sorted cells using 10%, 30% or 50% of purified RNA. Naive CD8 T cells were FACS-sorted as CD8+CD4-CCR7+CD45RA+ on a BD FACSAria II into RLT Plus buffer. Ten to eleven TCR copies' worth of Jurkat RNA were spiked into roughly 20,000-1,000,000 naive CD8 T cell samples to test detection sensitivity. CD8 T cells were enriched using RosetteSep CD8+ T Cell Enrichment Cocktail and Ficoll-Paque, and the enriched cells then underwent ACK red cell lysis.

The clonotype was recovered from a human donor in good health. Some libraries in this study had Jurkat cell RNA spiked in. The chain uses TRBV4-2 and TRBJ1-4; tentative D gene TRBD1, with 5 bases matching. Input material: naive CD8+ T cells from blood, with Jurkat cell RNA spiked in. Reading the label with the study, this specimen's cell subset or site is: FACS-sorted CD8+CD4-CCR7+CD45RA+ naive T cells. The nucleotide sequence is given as TGTGCCAGCAGCCAAGCTTGGGGACGAGCAACTAATGAAAAACTGTTTTTT. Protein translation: CASSQAWGRATNEKLFF.